These 10 T cell receptor beta chains share one sample of origin, sequenced in a study of T cell repertoires in cytomegalovirus infection (dated by TCRdb to between 2018 and 2021). The sample was run on an Illumina HiSeq 1500. TCRdb handled the public reads itself, with Q25 trimming in fastp and clone calling in MiXCR, and kept productive beta chains. When rows share a CDR3 protein, they turn into one entry using the most common DNA and genes. This sample is represented by about half a million distinct CDR3 sequences; 30% to 40% of them were singletons. Together, the top ten hold about a sixth of the sample. Their antigen targets remain unknown. Per the publication, the treatment or condition label means: in vitro stimulation with specific CMV peptide epitopes to enrich CMV-specific T cells. The sample consisted of cultured PBMCs, taken from culture after CMV antigen stimulation. These receptors originate from a human donor in good health (CMV status not recorded). Some clones in this sample may be carry-over from other donors' samples.

Only a few counts were recorded for this clonotype. The gene calls are TRBV19 and TRBJ2-2; possible D gene TRBD1, 5 bases. In germline, CDR1 is LNHDA, CDR2 SQIVND (reference sequence). The CDR3 consists of 16 residues. Trimming removed 4 bases from V and 5 bases from J, with 17 bases in between. The CDR3 spells CASSSYLQGGTGELFF. DNA of the CDR3: TGTGCCAGTAGTAGCTATCTTCAGGGTGGTACCGGGGAGCTGTTTTTT. The full variable domain, its missing parts supplied by reference TRBV19 and TRBJ2-2, is DGGITQSPKYLFRKEGQNVTLSCEQNLNHDAMYWYRQDPGQGLRLIYYSQIVNDFQKGDIAEGYSVSREKKESFPLTVTSAQKNPTAFYLCASSSYLQGGTGELFFGEGSRLTVL.

This clonotype has just a few counts. The J gene is TRBJ2-5, the V gene TRBV7-6, with D perhaps matching TRBD1 (6 bases). V gave up 5 bases and J gave up 2 bases, with 15 bases separating them. The CDR3 loop spans 15 amino acids. CDR1 and CDR2 from the germline V gene are SGHVS and FNYEAQ. CDR3 sequence reads: CASSSRGSAQETQYF. The CDR3 DNA follows: TGTGCCAGCAGCAGCAGGGGTTCAGCACAAGAGACCCAGTACTTC.

This clonotype was counted between two and nine times. The V and J genes are TRBV7-2 and TRBJ2-5, with D possibly called TRBD1 or TRBD2 (5 bases each). V shed 1 base and J shed 4 bases, with 19 bases lying between them. The CDR3 is made up of 17 amino acids. The V gene's germline CDR1 is SGHTA and CDR2 FQGNSA. CDR3 amino acids: CASSLESLWVGAETQYF. As DNA, the CDR3 is TGTGCCAGCAGCTTAGAATCCCTCTGGGTCGGGGCAGAGACCCAGTACTTC. The full variable domain, rest sourced from reference TRBV7-2 and TRBJ2-5, is GAGVSQSPSNKVTEKGKDVELRCDPISGHTALYWYRQSLGQGLEFLIYFQGNSAPDKSGLPSDRFSAERTGGSVSTLTIQRTQQEDSAVYLCASSLESLWVGAETQYFGPGTRLLVL.

This clonotype was seen repeatedly, ten times or more. The rearrangement joins TRBV4-3 to TRBJ2-2; possible D gene TRBD2, 6 bases. The length of the CDR3 is 14 residues. Germline assignment: CDR1 LGHNA and CDR2 YSLEER. Trimming pared 4 bases from V and 6 bases from J, leaving 12 bases between. In DNA form, the CDR3 reads TGCGCCAGCAGCCCGGGACTCCCGGCCGGGGAGCTGTTTTTT. Amino acid sequence: CASSPGLPAGELFF.

The chain joins TRBV27 to TRBJ1-1; D unresolved. CDR3 length: 14 amino acids. The V gene's germline CDR1 is MNHEY and CDR2 SMNVEV (reference sequence). V was cut by 5 bases and J by 5 bases, with 15 bases left in between. CDR3 in amino acids: CASSPRGGHTEAFF. Here the CDR3 DNA reads TGTGCCAGCAGTCCGCGGGGAGGGCATACTGAAGCTTTCTTT.

The rearrangement links TRBV6-2 or TRBV6-3 to TRBJ2-7; D gene uncertain. The germline CDR1 and CDR2 sequences are MNHEY and SVGEGT. Trimming removed 0 bases from V and 1 base from J, with 7 bases in between. This CDR3 is built from 14 residues. CDR3 in DNA: TGTGCCAGCAGTTACTCGGACGGGTCCTACGAGCAGTACGTC. The encoded protein is CASSYSDGSYEQYV.

This clonotype was detected a few times. This rearrangement joins TRBV19 to TRBJ2-2; D call uncertain. The CDR3 is 14 amino acids. The V and J ends lost 5 bases and 0 bases respectively, with 7 bases between them. Looked up from germline, CDR1 is LNHDA and CDR2 is SQIVND (reference sequence). The CDR3 loop reads CASSPVSNTGELFF. Written as DNA, the CDR3 is TGTGCCAGTAGTCCCGTCTCGAACACCGGGGAGCTGTTTTTT.

This clonotype was recorded a few times. V usage is TRBV7-9 and J usage is TRBJ2-5; 8 positions agree with TRBD2. V trimming: 6 bases; J trimming: 2 bases; junction bases outside the gene matches: 8. CDR3 length equals 15 residues. The germline gives CDR1 SEHNR, CDR2 FQNEAQ (reference sequence). The CDR3 DNA is TGTGCCAGCAGTCCGACGACTAGCGTACAAGAGACCCAGTACTTC. Translating gives CASSPTTSVQETQYF.

In its sample, this clonotype was seen many times. The DNA for the CDR3 is TGTGCCAGCAGTTTCCCAGCCGGGACAGGACGGACTGAAGCTTTCTTT. Amino acids: CASSFPAGTGRTEAFF. This chain joins TRBV12-3 or TRBV12-4 and TRBJ1-1; TRBD1 matches at 8 bases. This CDR3 spans 16 amino acids. With 3 bases clipped from V and 5 bases from J, the junction kept 11 bases outside the gene matches.

The chain recombines TRBV19 with TRBJ1-1; 8 positions agree with TRBD1. The germline V gene encodes CDR1 LNHDA and CDR2 SQIVND (reference sequence). The CDR3 spans 17 residues. The J segment lost 1 base and the V segment lost 3 bases, leaving 10 bases of the junction unmatched. CDR3 amino acids: CASSMATYRGSNTEAFF. The CDR3 DNA reads as TGTGCCAGTAGTATGGCGACCTACAGGGGGTCGAACACTGAAGCTTTCTTT.